This T cell receptor beta chain emerged from a study of shared clonotypes between healthy human individuals. On the study more broadly: Per donor, CD8 memory used one plate, CD8 naive used two, CD4 memory used three and CD4 naive used three.

Germline CDR1 reads KGHSH; CDR2 reads LQKENI. V lost 0 bases and J lost 5; bases outside the gene matches: 6. There are 16 residues in the CDR3. Clones were sequenced by immunoSEQ multiplex PCR, and TCRdb holds only the in-frame ones, with some missing. In the table there are roughly 1,000,000 clones, around 82% of which are singletons. As to this clone: Its antigen remains unknown. The same CDR3 also results from other DNA sequences found in this sample.

Notes on the study in general: What naive subsets generally showed was a larger estimated richness than memory subsets showed. Investigators collected only blood, and repertoires in tissues likely differ.

The genes are TRBV18 and TRBJ2-5; 10 nucleotides agree with TRBD2. The receptor was derived from a young man in good health. Some clones in this sample may be carry-over from other donors' samples. Sequenced input: memory CD4+ T cells from PBMCs. The subset was: CD45RA-negative fraction. In DNA form, the CDR3 reads TGTGCCAGCTCACCACCCCGGCTAGCGGGAGTGGAGACCCAGTACTTC. Translation: CASSPPRLAGVETQYF.